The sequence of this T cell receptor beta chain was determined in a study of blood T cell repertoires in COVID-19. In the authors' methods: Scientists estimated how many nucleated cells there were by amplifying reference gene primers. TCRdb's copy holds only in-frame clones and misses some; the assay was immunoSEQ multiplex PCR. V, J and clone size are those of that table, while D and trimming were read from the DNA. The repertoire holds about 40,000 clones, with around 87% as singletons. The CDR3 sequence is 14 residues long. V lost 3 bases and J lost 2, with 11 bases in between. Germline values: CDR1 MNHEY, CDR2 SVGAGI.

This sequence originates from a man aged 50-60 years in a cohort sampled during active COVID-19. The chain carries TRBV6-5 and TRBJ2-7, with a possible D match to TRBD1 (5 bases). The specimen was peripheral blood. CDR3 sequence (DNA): TGTGCCAGCAGTTATTCGCAGGGCCCCTACGAGCAGTACTTC. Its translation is CASSYSQGPYEQYF.